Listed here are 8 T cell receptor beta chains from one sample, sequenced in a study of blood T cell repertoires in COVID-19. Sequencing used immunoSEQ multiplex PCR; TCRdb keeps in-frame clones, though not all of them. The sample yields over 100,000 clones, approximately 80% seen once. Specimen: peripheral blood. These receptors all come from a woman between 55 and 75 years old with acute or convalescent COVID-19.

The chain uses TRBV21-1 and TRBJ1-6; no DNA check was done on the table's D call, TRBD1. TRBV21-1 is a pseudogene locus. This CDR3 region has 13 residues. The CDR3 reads CANPPGDNSPLHF. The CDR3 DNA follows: TGTGCCAACCCCCCAGGGGATAATTCACCCCTCCACTTT.

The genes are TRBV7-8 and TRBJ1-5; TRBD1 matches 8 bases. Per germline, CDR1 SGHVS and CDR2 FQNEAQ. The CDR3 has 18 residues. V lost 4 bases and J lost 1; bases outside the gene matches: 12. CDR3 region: CASSSSARGLGSNQPQHF. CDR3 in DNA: TGTGCCAGCAGCTCGTCAGCCAGGGGGCTCGGGAGCAATCAGCCCCAGCATTTT.

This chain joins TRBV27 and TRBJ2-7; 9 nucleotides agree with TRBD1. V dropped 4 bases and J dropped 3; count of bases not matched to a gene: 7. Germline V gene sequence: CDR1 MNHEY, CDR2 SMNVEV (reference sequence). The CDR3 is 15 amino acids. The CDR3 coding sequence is TGTGCCAGCAGTTACGCCGGGACAGGGAACTACGAGCAGTACTTC. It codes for CASSYAGTGNYEQYF.

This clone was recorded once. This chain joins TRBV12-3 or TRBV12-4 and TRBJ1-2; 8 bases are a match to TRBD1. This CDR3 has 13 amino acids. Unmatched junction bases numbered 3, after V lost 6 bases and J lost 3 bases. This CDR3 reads CASSPTGDYGYTF. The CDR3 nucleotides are TGTGCCAGCAGCCCGACAGGGGACTATGGCTACACCTTC.

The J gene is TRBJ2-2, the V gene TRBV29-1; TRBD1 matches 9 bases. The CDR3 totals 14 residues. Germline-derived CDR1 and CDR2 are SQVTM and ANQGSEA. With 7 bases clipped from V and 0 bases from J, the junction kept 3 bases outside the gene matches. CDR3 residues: CSGGQGPNTGELFF. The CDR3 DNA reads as TGCAGCGGGGGACAGGGCCCGAACACCGGGGAGCTGTTTTTT.

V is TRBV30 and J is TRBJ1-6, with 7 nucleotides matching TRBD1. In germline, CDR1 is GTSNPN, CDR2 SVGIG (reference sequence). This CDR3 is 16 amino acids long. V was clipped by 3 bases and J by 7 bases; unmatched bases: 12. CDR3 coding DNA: TGTGCCTGGAGGGGGTACAGGGGACGAGGCAATTCACCCCTCCACTTT. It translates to CAWRGYRGRGNSPLHF.

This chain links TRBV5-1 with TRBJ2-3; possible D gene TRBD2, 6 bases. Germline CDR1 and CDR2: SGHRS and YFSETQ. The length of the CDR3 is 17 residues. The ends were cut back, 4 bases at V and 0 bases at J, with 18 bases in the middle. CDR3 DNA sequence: TGCGCCAGCAGCAAACTTACGGACTACTCAAGCACAGATACGCAGTATTTT. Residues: CASSKLTDYSSTDTQYF. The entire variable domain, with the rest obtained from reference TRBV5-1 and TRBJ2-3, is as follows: KAGVTQTPRYLIKTRGQQVTLSCSPISGHRSVSWYQQTPGQGLQFLFEYFSETQRNKGNFPGRFSGRQFSNSRSEMNVSTLELGDSALYLCASSKLTDYSSTDTQYFGPGTRLTVL.

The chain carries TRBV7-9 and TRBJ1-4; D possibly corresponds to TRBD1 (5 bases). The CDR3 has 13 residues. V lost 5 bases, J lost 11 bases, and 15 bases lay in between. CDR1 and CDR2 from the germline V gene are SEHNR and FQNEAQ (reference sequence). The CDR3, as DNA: TGTGCCAGCAGCCAATGGGAGGAGGGGAAACTGTTTTTT. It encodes CASSQWEEGKLFF.